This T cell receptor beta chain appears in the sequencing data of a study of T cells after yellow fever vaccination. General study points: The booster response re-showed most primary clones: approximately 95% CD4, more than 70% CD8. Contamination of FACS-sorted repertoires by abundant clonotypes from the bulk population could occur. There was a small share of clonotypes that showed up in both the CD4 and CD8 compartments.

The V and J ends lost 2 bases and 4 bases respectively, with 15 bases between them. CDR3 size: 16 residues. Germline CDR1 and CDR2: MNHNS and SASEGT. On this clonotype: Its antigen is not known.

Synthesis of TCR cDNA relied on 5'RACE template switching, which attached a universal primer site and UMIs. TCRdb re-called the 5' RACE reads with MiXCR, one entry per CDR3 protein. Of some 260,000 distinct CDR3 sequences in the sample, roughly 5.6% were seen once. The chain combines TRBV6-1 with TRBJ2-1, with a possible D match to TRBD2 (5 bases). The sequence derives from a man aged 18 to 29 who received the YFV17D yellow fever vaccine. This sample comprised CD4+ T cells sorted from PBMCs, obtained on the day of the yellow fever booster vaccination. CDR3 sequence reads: CASSEYEGPRYNEQFF. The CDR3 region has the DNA TGTGCCAGCAGTGAATATGAGGGTCCCAGGTACAATGAGCAGTTCTTC.